The present T cell receptor (beta chain) was sequenced within a study of blood T cells in healthy people across ages. The germline gives CDR1 SGHRS, CDR2 YFSETQ. This CDR3 has 15 amino acids. Trimming removed 2 bases from V and 6 bases from J; junction bases left unmatched: 7. The authors ran a second PCR of roughly 7 to 11 cycles using a sample-barcoded 5' primer and a J-beta primer mix. TCRdb analysed the 5' RACE reads with MiXCR anew, one entry per CDR3 protein. The data show about 1.5 million distinct CDR3 sequences, with about 45% seen just once and approximately 4.1% held by the top ten. Sequenced input: blood. The V gene is TRBV5-1, the J gene TRBJ2-1, with 8 positions matching TRBD1. The TCR was taken from a woman aged 18-30 years in good health. CDR3 amino acids: CASSLRQGSANEQFF. DNA for the CDR3: TGCGCCAGCAGCTTAAGACAGGGGAGTGCCAATGAGCAGTTCTTC.